This is a list of T cell receptor beta chains from one sample in a study of T cells after yellow fever vaccination. TCRdb used MiXCR to reprocess the 5' RACE reads, holding one entry per CDR3 protein. The data contain hundreds of thousands of distinct CDR3 sequences, 7.5% to 9.5% of them singletons. This specimen consisted of CD4+ T cells sorted from PBMCs, obtained 5 days after the yellow fever booster vaccination. Every receptor here comes from a young man who received the YFV17D yellow fever vaccine. Both conserved end residues are part of each CDR3.

V,length,CDR3
TRBV10-3,17,CAIRTPQTGPGYNEQFF
TRBV29-1,13,CSAVTGNYQPQHF
TRBV20-1,14,CSARRGNGANVLTF
TRBV24-1,14,CATSDLDREETQYF
TRBV5-1,16,CASSSHRDSFNSPLHF
TRBV6-5,15,CASYRGLRRNTEAFF
TRBV12-3/TRBV12-4,14,CASSYRLIGYEQYF
TRBV20-1,17,CSANPAPGHSSTDTQYF
TRBV7-3,13,CASSEGTAGPAFF
TRBV7-6,16,CASSFRKTIYQETQYF
TRBV4-3,16,CASSQDLRVGANVLTF
TRBV19,13,CASRIMGNTEAFF
TRBV6-2/TRBV6-3,13,CASMRQETAEAFF
TRBV15,13,CATSRVVGFGYTF
TRBV5-1,17,CASSLGGPGGMNTEAFF
TRBV6-2/TRBV6-3,11,CASASSYEQYF
TRBV7-9,15,CASSPGGADTGELFF
TRBV5-1,12,CASSEGQYEQYF
TRBV7-2,15,CASSPFGGGGETQYF
TRBV12-5,18,CASGLVPGAGVSTDTQYF
TRBV2,15,CASSDPTGGRTEAFF
TRBV30,12,CAWSDGNSPLHF
TRBV7-9,16,CASTWTDLSGANVLTF
TRBV4-3,16,CASSQGDREVHVRQYF
TRBV7-9,12,CASSFGVYEQFF
TRBV6-6,16,CASSRKGRGDNSPLHF
TRBV6-2/TRBV6-3,14,CASSSTSGYTEAFF
TRBV4-3,15,CASSQVPNSGPKQYF
TRBV7-2,13,CASSSGESYTQYF